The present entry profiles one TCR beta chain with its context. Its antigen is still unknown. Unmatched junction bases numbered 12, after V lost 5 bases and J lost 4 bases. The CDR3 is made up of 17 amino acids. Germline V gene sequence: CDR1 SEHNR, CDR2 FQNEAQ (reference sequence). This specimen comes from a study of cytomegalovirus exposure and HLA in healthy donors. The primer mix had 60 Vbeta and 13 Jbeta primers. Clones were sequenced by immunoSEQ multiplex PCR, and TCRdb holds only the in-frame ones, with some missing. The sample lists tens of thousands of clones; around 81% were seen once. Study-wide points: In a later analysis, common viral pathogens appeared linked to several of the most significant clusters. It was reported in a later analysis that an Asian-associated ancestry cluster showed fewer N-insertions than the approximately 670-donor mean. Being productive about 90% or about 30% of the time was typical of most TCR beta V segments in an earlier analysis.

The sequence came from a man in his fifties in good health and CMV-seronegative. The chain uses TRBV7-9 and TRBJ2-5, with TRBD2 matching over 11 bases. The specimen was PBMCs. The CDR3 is CASSPVGVAGGRETQYF. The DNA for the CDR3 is TGTGCCAGCAGCCCGGTGGGGGTAGCGGGAGGGAGAGAGACCCAGTACTTC. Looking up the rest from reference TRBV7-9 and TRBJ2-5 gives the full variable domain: DTGVSQNPRHKITKRGQNVTFRCDPISEHNRLYWYRQTLGQGPEFLTYFQNEAQLEKSRLLSDRFSAERPKGSFSTLEIQRTEQGDSAMYLCASSPVGVAGGRETQYFGPGTRLLVL.